This TCR beta chain derives from a study of blood T cell repertoires in COVID-19. Overall study context: Samples representing acute and convalescent COVID-19 were sourced from the United States, Italy and Spain. Sample material is recorded as cDNA or gDNA derived from T cells, B-cell-depleted T cells, or PBMCs.

Original methodology: Amplifying reference gene primers gave estimates of nucleated cell counts. Libraries were prepared by immunoSEQ multiplex PCR; TCRdb keeps only in-frame clonotypes and omits some of them. The D gene and trimming were derived from the DNA, and the V and J assignments and clone size from that table. The sample holds fewer than 250,000 clones, around four fifths seen once. Trimming removed 4 bases at V and 0 bases at J, with 19 bases between. Germline V gives CDR1 MGHRA, CDR2 YSYEKL. The CDR3 runs to 18 residues. Sequenced material: peripheral blood. V gene TRBV4-1 combines with J gene TRBJ2-1; D may be TRBD2 (6 bases). The sequence came from a human donor in a cohort sampled during active COVID-19. The CDR3 DNA reads TGCGCCAGCAGCCCCCGGGGGTGGGAGTTAAACTCCTACAATGAGCAGTTCTTC. It yields the protein CASSPRGWELNSYNEQFF.